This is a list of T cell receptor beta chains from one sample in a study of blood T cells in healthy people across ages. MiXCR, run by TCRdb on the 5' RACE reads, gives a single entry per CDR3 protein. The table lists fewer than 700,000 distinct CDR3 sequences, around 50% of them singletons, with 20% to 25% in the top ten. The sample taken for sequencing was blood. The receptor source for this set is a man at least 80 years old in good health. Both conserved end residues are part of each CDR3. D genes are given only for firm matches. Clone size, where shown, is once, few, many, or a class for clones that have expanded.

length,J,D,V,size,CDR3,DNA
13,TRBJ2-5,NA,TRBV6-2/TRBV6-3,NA,CASSYWQGETQYF,TGTGCCAGCAGTTATTGGCAGGGAGAGACCCAGTACTTC
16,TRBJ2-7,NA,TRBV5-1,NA,CASSLIQGLPTYEQYF,TGCGCCAGCAGCTTGATACAGGGACTACCAACCTACGAGCAGTACTTC
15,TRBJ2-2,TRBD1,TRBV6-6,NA,CASSLIQGAAGGLFF,TGTGCCAGTAGCTTAATACAGGGGGCCGCCGGGGGGCTGTTTTTT
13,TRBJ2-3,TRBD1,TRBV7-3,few,CASSLYRGDTQYF,TGTGCCAGCAGCCTATACAGGGGAGATACGCAGTATTTT
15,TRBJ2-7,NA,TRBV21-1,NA,CASSKDQREPYEQYF,TGTGCCAGCAGCAAAGATCAGCGGGAGCCCTACGAGCAGTACTTC
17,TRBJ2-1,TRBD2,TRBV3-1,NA,CASSQETSGSSYNEQFF,TGTGCCAGCAGCCAAGAAACTAGCGGGAGTTCCTACAATGAGCAGTTCTTC
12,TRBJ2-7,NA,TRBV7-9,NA,CASSSTASEQYF,TGTGCCAGCAGCTCAACAGCGTCCGAGCAGTACTTC
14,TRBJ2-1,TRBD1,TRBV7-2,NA,CASSFRQGAGEQFF,TGTGCCAGCAGCTTTCGCCAGGGGGCCGGTGAGCAGTTCTTC
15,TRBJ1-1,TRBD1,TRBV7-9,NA,CASSPGQGIRTEAFF,TGTGCCAGCAGCCCGGGACAGGGGATAAGAACTGAAGCTTTCTTT
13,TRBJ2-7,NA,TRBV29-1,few,CSVEDDRYYEQYF,TGCAGCGTTGAAGACGACAGGTACTACGAGCAGTACTTC
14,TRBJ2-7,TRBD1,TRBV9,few,CASSVAGTGGEQYF,TGTGCCAGCAGCGTAGCTGGGACAGGGGGCGAGCAGTACTTC
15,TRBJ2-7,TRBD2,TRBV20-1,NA,CSARYASGGSYEQYF,TGCAGTGCTAGATATGCTAGCGGGGGGTCCTACGAGCAGTACTTC
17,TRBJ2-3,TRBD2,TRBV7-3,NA,CASSYEGASGSLDTQYF,TGTGCCAGCAGCTATGAAGGGGCTAGCGGATCCCTGGATACGCAGTATTTT
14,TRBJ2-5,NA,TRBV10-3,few,CAISPAGVQETQYF,TGTGCCATCAGCCCAGCAGGAGTTCAAGAGACCCAGTACTTC
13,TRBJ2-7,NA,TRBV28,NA,CASTSGAPYEQYF,TGTGCCAGCACATCGGGGGCCCCCTACGAGCAGTACTTC
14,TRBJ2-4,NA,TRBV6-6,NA,CASSYSAGDYEQHF,TGTGCCAGCAGTTACTCGGCAGGGGACTACGAGCAGCACTTC
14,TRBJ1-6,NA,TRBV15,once,CATSRAGSRSPLHF,TGTGCCACCAGCAGGGCGGGCTCACGTTCACCCCTCCACTTT
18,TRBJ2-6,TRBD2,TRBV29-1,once,CSVEGREGPTAGANVLTF,TGCAGCGTTGAAGGCAGGGAGGGACCAACCGCTGGGGCCAACGTCCTGACTTTC
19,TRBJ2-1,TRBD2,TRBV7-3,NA,CASSLKGLTSGSSYNEQFF,TGTGCCAGCAGCTTAAAAGGGTTGACTAGCGGGAGTTCATACAATGAGCAGTTCTTC
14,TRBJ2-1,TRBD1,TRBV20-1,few,CSARSVTGVNEQFF,TGCAGTGCTAGGTCCGTGACAGGGGTCAATGAGCAGTTCTTC
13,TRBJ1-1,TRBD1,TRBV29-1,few,CSGSSGTAGWAFF,TGCAGCGGCAGCTCGGGGACAGCAGGTTGGGCTTTCTTT
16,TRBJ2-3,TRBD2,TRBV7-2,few,CASSLGFGGDTDTQYF,TGTGCCAGCAGCTTAGGTTTCGGGGGGGACACAGATACGCAGTATTTT
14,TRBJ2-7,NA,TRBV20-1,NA,CSASLGARTYEQYF,TGCAGTGCTAGTTTGGGGGCGCGGACCTACGAGCAGTACTTC
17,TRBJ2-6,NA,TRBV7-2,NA,CASSLVATSSGANVLTF,TGTGCCAGCAGCTTAGTGGCCACTAGCTCTGGGGCCAACGTCCTGACTTTC
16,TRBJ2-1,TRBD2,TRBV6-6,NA,CASSHWSGTDGDEQFF,TGTGCCAGCAGCCATTGGAGCGGGACTGACGGCGATGAGCAGTTCTTC